The sequence of this T cell receptor (beta chain) was determined in a study of somatic mutations in cytotoxic T cells in rheumatoid arthritis. Study overall: Patient blood (just over 29 ml EDTA) was taken immediately after diagnosis and before treatment.

Study-level findings and limits: The antigen targets of the expanded CD8+ clones were unknown.

CDR3 length: 15 residues. Germline V gene lookup returns CDR1 SGHTA and CDR2 FQGNSA. V lost 5 bases, J lost 7 bases, and 12 bases stayed unmatched. On this clone itself: Its antigen is unknown.

Measured with immunoSEQ multiplex PCR; TCRdb has only the in-frame clones, and not every one. Of 4,400 or so clones in the sample, approximately 80% are singletons; the top ten hold 55% to 85%. The sequences come from CD8+ T cells sorted from blood, collected at a follow-up visit. The TCR originated in a man in his forties with rheumatoid arthritis. The chain is built from TRBV7-2 and TRBJ2-5, with TRBD1 identical over 8 bases. The CDR3 nucleotides read TGTGCCAGCAGCCCCCGGACAGGGTACCTTAGGACCCAGTACTTC. It encodes CASSPRTGYLRTQYF.